The clone carrying this T cell receptor (beta chain) was found a few times. TCRdb used MiXCR to reprocess the RT-PCR reads, holding one entry per CDR3 protein. Counted here are around 700,000 distinct CDR3 sequences, more than 13% occurring once; the ten biggest clones make up just over 3.5%. V gave up 3 bases and J gave up 4 bases, with 16 bases separating them. Germline V lookup: CDR1 DFQATT, CDR2 SNEGSKA (reference sequence). This CDR3 region has 16 residues. The sample consisted of memory CD4+ T cells from blood. The clonotype comes from a female donor in good health, serving as a healthy control. The genes are TRBV20-1 and TRBJ2-6; D uncertain. Here the CDR3 DNA reads TGCAGTGCTAGGTCGGGCCTAACGGCCGGGGCCAACGTCCTGACTTTC. As protein: CSARSGLTAGANVLTF.